The 29 T cell receptor beta chains in this list originate from one sample, sequenced in a study of human T cells and chemical hapten exposure. Each CDR3 protein gets one entry after TCRdb re-called the RACE reads with MiXCR. The data contain about 130,000 distinct CDR3 sequences, approximately 9.5% of them singletons. Described time point: healthy volunteer bleed at 2 weeks. Before extraction, the whole blood was not fractionated, and total RNA was taken from it. Sequencing was done on a sample of whole blood. The receptor set was obtained from a male donor in good health. Some clones in this sample may be carry-over from other donors' samples.

This clonotype was seen a few times. J is TRBJ1-4 and V is TRBV12-3 or TRBV12-4, with D hard to call. This CDR3 is 15 amino acids long. Trimming took off 6 bases at V and 0 bases at J, with 11 bases between the two ends. CDR3 amino acids: CASRLNRSTNEKLFF. The DNA of the CDR3 is TGTGCCAGCAGACTTAACCGCTCAACTAATGAAAAACTGTTTTTT.

This clonotype was seen a few times. The gene calls are TRBV20-1 and TRBJ2-3, with 9 nucleotides matching TRBD1. Germline-derived CDR1 and CDR2 are DFQATT and SNEGSKA (reference sequence). CDR3 length: 13 residues. Trimming at V came to 6 bases and at J to 5 bases, leaving 6 bases not matched to a gene. The CDR3 is CSARDRERDTQYF. CDR3 DNA: TGCAGTGCCAGGGACAGGGAGAGAGATACGCAGTATTTT.

The J gene is TRBJ2-7, the V gene TRBV30; D gene ambiguous. The CDR3 spans 13 residues. The V gene's germline CDR1 is GTSNPN and CDR2 SVGIG (reference sequence). V lost 4 bases and J lost 4, with 14 bases in between. Here the CDR3 DNA reads TGTGCCTGGATTAAGGGTCGTGGGTACGAGCAGTACTTC. Translated, it gives CAWIKGRGYEQYF.

This clonotype appeared a few times. In nucleotides, the CDR3 is TGTGCCAGCAGCTTGGCCAGAGCAACTAATGAAAAACTGTTTTTT. Amino acids: CASSLARATNEKLFF. This chain connects TRBV5-6 to TRBJ1-4; D unclear. The germline gives CDR1 SGHDT, CDR2 YYEEEE. The ends were cut back, 0 bases at V and 0 bases at J, with 6 bases in the middle. The CDR3 is 15 amino acids.

This chain uses TRBV3-1 with TRBJ2-3; 12 nucleotides agree with TRBD2. V gave up 5 bases and J gave up 2 bases; unmatched junction bases: 17. The CDR3 contains 20 residues. The V gene's germline CDR1 is LGHDT and CDR2 YNNKEL (reference sequence). DNA for the CDR3: TGTGCCAGCAGCATACGGACTAGCGGGATTTTTATCACCTCCACAGATACGCAGTATTTT. Translation: CASSIRTSGIFITSTDTQYF.

This clonotype was seen repeatedly, ten times or more. The chain recombines TRBV7-6 with TRBJ2-1; 10 bases fit TRBD2. The CDR3 consists of 15 residues. V was pared by 2 bases and J by 6 bases, with 4 bases of the junction left unmatched. Germline-derived CDR1 and CDR2 are SGHVS and FNYEAQ. For the CDR3, the DNA is TGTGCCAGCAGCTTACTAGCGGGAGAGATCAATGAGCAGTTCTTC. Translating it yields CASSLLAGEINEQFF.

This chain uses TRBV27 with TRBJ1-1, with a weak D call TRBD1 (5 bases). The length of the CDR3 is 13 residues. Germline lookup yields CDR1 MNHEY and CDR2 SMNVEV (reference sequence). V shed 4 bases and J shed 1 base, with 7 bases lying between them. The CDR3 protein is CASSSGQNTEAFF. The CDR3 region has the DNA TGTGCCAGCAGTTCCGGACAGAACACTGAAGCTTTCTTT.

The chain uses TRBV27 and TRBJ2-7; 8 nucleotides align to TRBD2. In germline, CDR1 is MNHEY, CDR2 SMNVEV (reference sequence). J lost 1 base, V lost 5 bases, and 7 bases had no gene match. CDR3 size: 15 residues. The CDR3 sequence is CASSDITSGSYEQYF. The CDR3 nucleotides are TGTGCCAGCAGTGACATAACTAGCGGATCCTACGAGCAGTACTTC.

This clonotype was seen a few times. The V and J genes are TRBV2 and TRBJ1-5, with no clear D. V was clipped by 3 bases and J by 0 bases, with 9 bases between them. The germline CDR1 and CDR2 sequences are SNHLY and FYNNEI. This CDR3 contains 15 residues. CDR3 sequence: CASSDRHTSNQPQHF. The DNA for the CDR3 is TGTGCCAGCAGTGACAGGCACACTAGCAATCAGCCCCAGCATTTT. Full variable domain (rest looked up from reference TRBV2 and TRBJ1-5): EPEVTQTPSHQVTQMGQEVILRCVPISNHLYFYWYRQILGQKVEFLVSFYNNEISEKSEIFDDQFSVERPDGSNFTLKIRSTKLEDSAMYFCASSDRHTSNQPQHFGDGTRLSIL.

This clonotype was counted a few times. The V gene is TRBV7-2, the J gene TRBJ2-7; D is ambiguous. V was shortened by 0 bases and J by 0 bases, with 6 bases between the two germline ends. Germline CDR1 reads SGHTA; CDR2 reads FQGNSA. CDR3 size: 14 residues. The CDR3 bases are TGTGCCAGCAGCTTAGCGAAGACCTCCTACGAGCAGTACTTC. Translating gives CASSLAKTSYEQYF.

The sample holds many counts of this clonotype. The J gene is TRBJ2-7, the V gene TRBV11-2, with D possibly being TRBD2 (7 bases). V was shortened by 1 base and J by 3 bases, with 13 bases between the two germline ends. The CDR3 extends over 15 amino acids. CDR1 SGHAT and CDR2 FQNNGV come from the germline V gene. The CDR3 nucleotides read TGTGCCAGCAGCTTAGCGGGGGGCAGAAACTACGAGCAGTACTTC. It translates to CASSLAGGRNYEQYF.

This clonotype has only a few counts. The rearrangement uses TRBV7-2 and TRBJ2-5, with a tentative D call TRBD2 (6 bases). V was shortened by 5 bases and J by 4 bases, with 20 bases between the two germline ends. This CDR3 is built from 16 residues. CDR1 and CDR2 (germline): SGHTA, FQGNSA. The chain's CDR3 is CASSQGLSGPSETQYF. The CDR3 coding sequence is TGTGCCAGCAGCCAGGGACTCTCCGGTCCCTCAGAGACCCAGTACTTC.

This clonotype appeared many times. The CDR3 is CASSWRQDMNTEAFF. CDR3 DNA sequence: TGTGCCAGCAGCTGGCGACAGGATATGAACACTGAAGCTTTCTTT. The chain carries TRBV7-9 and TRBJ1-1, with TRBD1 as a possible D gene (6 bases). The CDR3 runs to 15 residues. CDR1 SEHNR and CDR2 FQNEAQ come from the germline V gene (reference sequence). V gave up 4 bases and J gave up 0 bases, with 12 bases separating them.

In regard to this clonotype: A read error may produce the germline difference seen at one junction end. The chain links TRBV7-8 to TRBJ2-1; the match to TRBD2 covers 16 bases. The CDR3 extends over 17 amino acids. Germline-derived CDR1 and CDR2 are SGHVS and FQNEAQ. This CDR3 reads CASSYGTSGRAVNGQFF. Here the CDR3 DNA reads TGTGCCAGCAGCTATGGGACTAGCGGGAGGGCCGTAAATGGGCAGTTCTTC.

The CDR3 DNA sequence: TGTGCCAGCAGCCGAGGCGGGAGGGCAACATACAATGAGCAGTTCTTC. Residues: CASSRGGRATYNEQFF. The J gene is TRBJ2-1, the V gene TRBV14; 9 nucleotides line up with TRBD2. Germline V gene data show CDR1 as SGHDN and CDR2 as FVKESK. The CDR3 sequence is 16 residues long. Trimming at V came to 4 bases and at J to 4 bases, leaving 8 bases not matched to a gene. Drawing the rest from reference TRBV14 and TRBJ2-1, the complete variable domain is EAGVTQFPSHSVIEKGQTVTLRCDPISGHDNLYWYRRVMGKEIKFLLHFVKESKQDESGMPNNRFLAERTGGTYSTLKVQPAELEDSGVYFCASSRGGRATYNEQFFGPGTRLTVL.

This chain links TRBV21-1 with TRBJ1-2. TRBV21-1 is a listed pseudogene. The length of the CDR3 is 14 residues. CDR3 nucleotide sequence: TGTGCCAGCAGTGGCCTTATGTTGGGGTATGGCTACACCTTC. Translating gives CASSGLMLGYGYTF.

This clonotype turned up a few times. The V and J genes are TRBV18 and TRBJ2-1; 11 nucleotides line up with TRBD1. CDR1 and CDR2 from the germline V gene are KGHSH and LQKENI. Trimming took 6 bases from V and 2 from J; bases not matched to a gene: 6. The CDR3 covers 16 residues. CDR3 residues: CASSLVGQGAYNEQFF. CDR3 DNA sequence: TGTGCCAGCTCGCTCGTGGGACAGGGGGCCTACAATGAGCAGTTCTTC.

This clonotype was recorded a few times. This chain uses TRBV28 with TRBJ2-1, with TRBD1 identical over 7 bases. Germline trimming cut 8 bases from V and 8 bases from J; bases unmatched to any gene: 6. The CDR3 has 12 residues. Germline V gene sequence: CDR1 MDHEN, CDR2 SYDVKM. The DNA of the CDR3 is TGTGCCAGCGGAAAGGGGGCACATGAGCAGTTCTTC. Translation: CASGKGAHEQFF.

Ten or more counts support this clonotype. This chain links TRBV4-3 with TRBJ2-2, with 12 bases matching TRBD1. The CDR3 totals 15 residues. Germline-derived CDR1 and CDR2 are LGHNA and YSLEER. J gave up 4 bases and V 3 bases, and 0 bases lay outside the gene matches. CDR3 bases: TGCGCCAGCAGCCAGGGACAGGGGGCCACCGGGGAGCTGTTTTTT. This sequence encodes CASSQGQGATGELFF.

This clonotype was counted between two and nine times. The V gene is TRBV27, the J gene TRBJ1-5; D unresolved. The CDR3 sequence is 12 residues long. CDR1 and CDR2 (germline): MNHEY, SMNVEV (reference sequence). With 7 bases removed from V and 9 bases from J, the gap between germline ends came to 13 bases. CDR3 sequence reads: CASMPTVGPQHF. The CDR3 DNA reads TGTGCCAGCATGCCGACGGTAGGGCCCCAGCATTTT.

This clonotype was seen more than once but under ten times. V usage is TRBV29-1 and J usage is TRBJ1-1, with D possibly TRBD1 on 6 matching bases. The ends were cut back, 0 bases at V and 4 bases at J, with 12 bases in the middle. Germline CDR1 and CDR2: SQVTM and ANQGSEA. The CDR3 is 14 amino acids. This CDR3 is CSVEEGGLGTEAFF. The CDR3 coding sequence is TGCAGCGTTGAAGAAGGGGGATTAGGCACTGAAGCTTTCTTT.

In its sample, this clonotype was seen many times. This chain uses TRBV20-1 with TRBJ2-3; tentative D call: TRBD2 (5 bases). The V gene lost 5 bases and the J gene lost 0 bases, with 12 bases spanning the gap. This CDR3 has 14 residues. Germline V lookup: CDR1 DFQATT, CDR2 SNEGSKA (reference sequence). As DNA, the CDR3 is TGCAGTGCTGACCAAGCGGTTAGCACAGATACGCAGTATTTT. Amino acid sequence: CSADQAVSTDTQYF.

This clonotype showed up just a few times. This sequence joins TRBV10-3 and TRBJ2-7; D is unresolved. Trimming stripped 5 bases from V and 6 bases from J, with 17 bases between. Germline V gene sequence: CDR1 ENHRY, CDR2 SYGVKD. The length of the CDR3 is 14 residues. CDR3 bases: TGTGCCATCAGTTCACCAGACGGCAGCGCCGAGCAGTACTTC. It encodes CAISSPDGSAEQYF.

This clonotype was seen more than once but under ten times. This rearrangement joins TRBV4-1 to TRBJ2-1; TRBD2 matches at 10 bases. Trimming at V came to 1 base and at J to 9 bases, leaving 6 bases not matched to a gene. Germline CDR1 is MGHRA and CDR2 is YSYEKL. The CDR3 has 15 amino acids. The CDR3 spells CASSQAPSGSSEQFF. In DNA, the CDR3 is TGCGCCAGCAGCCAAGCTCCTAGCGGGAGTAGTGAGCAGTTCTTC.

This clonotype was detected a few times. The chain joins TRBV7-6 to TRBJ2-2; TRBD1 might be the D (6 bases). The germline V gene encodes CDR1 SGHVS and CDR2 FNYEAQ. This CDR3 spans 13 amino acids. V lost 5 bases and J lost 5, with 9 bases in between. CDR3 amino acids: CASSKDRTGELFF. CDR3 DNA: TGTGCCAGCAGCAAAGACAGGACCGGGGAGCTGTTTTTT. Looking up the rest from reference TRBV7-6 and TRBJ2-2 gives the full variable domain: GAGVSQSPRYKVTKRGQDVALRCDPISGHVSLYWYRQALGQGPEFLTYFNYEAQQDKSGLPNDRFSAERPEGSISTLTIQRTEQRDSAMYRCASSKDRTGELFFGEGSRLTVL.

This clonotype was seen ten or more times. This chain joins TRBV18 and TRBJ2-7, with D possibly matching TRBD1 (5 bases). Trimming took 4 bases from V and 1 from J, leaving 17 bases between them. The CDR3 covers 16 residues. Germline V gives CDR1 KGHSH, CDR2 LQKENI. Here the CDR3 DNA reads TGTGCCAGCTCACTAAAGGCTGGGGCACCATCCTACGAGCAGTACTTC. The encoded protein is CASSLKAGAPSYEQYF. The whole variable domain, remainder taken from reference TRBV18 and TRBJ2-7, is NAGVMQNPRHLVRRRGQEARLRCSPMKGHSHVYWYRQLPEEGLKFMVYLQKENIIDESGMPKERFSAEFPKEGPSILRIQQVVRGDSAAYFCASSLKAGAPSYEQYFGPGTRLTVT.

The chain has TRBV11-2 and TRBJ1-4, with a weak D call TRBD1 (6 bases). The CDR3 is 17 amino acids. V shed 1 base and J shed 7 bases, with 19 bases lying between them. Germline loops: CDR1 SGHAT, CDR2 FQNNGV. CDR3 in amino acids: CASSLVGTGLLVEKLFF. The DNA for the CDR3 is TGTGCCAGCAGCTTAGTAGGTACAGGGTTGTTGGTTGAAAAACTGTTTTTT.

This clonotype was recorded a few times. The chain joins TRBV4-1 to TRBJ1-2; tentative D call: TRBD1 (5 bases). This CDR3 comprises 15 residues. Germline assignment: CDR1 MGHRA and CDR2 YSYEKL. Trimming took 1 base from V and 7 from J, leaving 16 bases between them. This chain's CDR3 is CASSQGSGTVSGYTF. The CDR3 DNA reads as TGCGCCAGCAGCCAAGGGTCCGGGACTGTGTCTGGCTACACCTTC.

This chain uses TRBV6-8 with TRBJ2-1; 7 nucleotides match TRBD2. Germline V gene lookup returns CDR1 MNHGY and CDR2 SAAAGT. CDR3 length: 16 residues. The junction had 9 bases not matched to a gene; V was cut back by 5 bases and J by 2 bases. As DNA, the CDR3 is TGTGCCAGCAGTATACGAGCGGGATACACCTACAATGAGCAGTTCTTC. Residues: CASSIRAGYTYNEQFF.